This T cell receptor (beta chain) originates from a study of prognosis after radiotherapy for stage I lung cancer. Study-level information: Recruiting of stage I non-small cell lung cancer patients into the study occurred between 2018 and early 2019.

This clonotype was seen repeatedly, ten times or more. From genomic DNA, TCR beta CDR3 was amplified by two-round multiplex PCR. First-round PCR amplification was performed with primers specific to each TRBV and TRBJ gene. TCRdb analysed the multiplex PCR reads with MiXCR anew, one entry per CDR3 protein. The profile shows around 30,000 distinct CDR3 sequences, 32% of them singletons. Germline V lookup: CDR1 MNHNS, CDR2 SASEGT. Trimming cost V 2 bases and J 3 bases, with 14 bases left between them. The CDR3 covers 15 residues. The chain combines TRBV6-1 with TRBJ2-7, with D perhaps matching TRBD2 (5 bases). The material sequenced was PBMCs, taken before or after stereotactic body radiation therapy (not recorded which). The clonotype originates from a donor aged 50 or older with non-small cell lung cancer. CDR3 nucleotides: TGTGCCAGCAGTGAACCCGGACGGGGATACTACGAGCAGTACTTC. This encodes CASSEPGRGYYEQYF.